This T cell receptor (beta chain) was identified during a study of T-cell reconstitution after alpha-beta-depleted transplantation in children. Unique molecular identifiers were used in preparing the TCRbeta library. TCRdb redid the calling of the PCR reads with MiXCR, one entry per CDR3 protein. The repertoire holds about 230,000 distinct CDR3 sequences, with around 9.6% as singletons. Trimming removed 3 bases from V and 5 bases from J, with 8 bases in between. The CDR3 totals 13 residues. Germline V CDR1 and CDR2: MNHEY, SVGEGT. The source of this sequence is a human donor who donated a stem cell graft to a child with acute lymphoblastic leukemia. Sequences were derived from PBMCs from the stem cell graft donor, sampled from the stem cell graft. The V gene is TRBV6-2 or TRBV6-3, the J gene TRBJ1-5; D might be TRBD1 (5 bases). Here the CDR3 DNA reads TGTGCCAGCAGTTATTGGGGGGATCAGCCCCAGCATTTT. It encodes CASSYWGDQPQHF.